The clone carrying this T cell receptor beta chain turned up a few times. Its antigen remains unidentified. This entry comes from a study of shared clonotypes between healthy human individuals. Broader study findings: An expected dependence of interdonor clonotype sharing on sequencing depth was noted.

In the authors' workflow: Without quality scores, immunoSEQ junctional reads could not be filtered like full-length reads. Assay used: immunoSEQ multiplex PCR; TCRdb lists only in-frame clones, some missing. The V and J calls and clone size are taken from that table; D and trimming were inferred from the DNA. The sample gives 1.6 million or so clones, 96% of which show up once; approximately 1.2% is in the top ten. This clonotype originated in a man aged 25-45 years in good health. Sequenced: naive CD4+ T cells sorted from blood. Stated subset: CD45RA+ positively selected.

The CDR3 region is CASSLEPGTGPGGPQHF. In nucleotides, the CDR3 is TGTGCCAGCAGCTTAGAACCCGGGACAGGTCCGGGAGGGCCCCAGCATTTT. The gene calls are TRBV7-8 and TRBJ1-5; 8 positions agree with TRBD1. Germline V gene sequence: CDR1 SGHVS, CDR2 FQNEAQ. The CDR3 sequence is 17 residues long. V shed 1 base, J shed 9 bases, and the junction held 14 bases outside the gene matches.